This T cell receptor (beta chain) was found in a study of blood T cell repertoires in COVID-19. Study-wide context: Samples taken during acute and convalescent COVID-19 were collected in the United States, Italy and Spain.

The ends lost 5 bases at V and 5 bases at J; junction bases unmatched: 9. The CDR3 loop spans 15 amino acids. Germline loops: CDR1 SGHAT, CDR2 FQDESV (reference sequence). As processed by the authors: The authors estimated nucleated cell counts from reference gene primer amplification. Method: immunoSEQ multiplex PCR; TCRdb's copy keeps in-frame clones and lacks some. V, J and clone size are those of that table, while D and trimming were read from the DNA. The sample has about 220,000 clones; 80% to 90% are singletons. Sequencing used peripheral blood. The rearrangement links TRBV11-1 to TRBJ2-7; 10 nucleotides agree with TRBD1. This sequence originates from a woman in her fifties or sixties who had recovered from COVID-19. CDR3: CASSGRDRGGHEQYF. The CDR3 DNA sequence: TGTGCCAGCAGCGGCCGGGACAGGGGCGGCCACGAGCAGTACTTC.